This record looks at one TCR beta chain sequence and its context. The antigen remains unidentified. Amplification yielded TCR beta CDR3 regions, with RNA transcripts as the source. The study used the HTBI primer set for a first-round RT-PCR of the TCR CDR3. TCRdb used MiXCR to reprocess the multiplex PCR reads, holding one entry per CDR3 protein. Counted here are 750,000 to 900,000 distinct CDR3 sequences, about two fifths occurring once; the ten biggest clones make up 8.9%. The data were obtained in a study of T cells in Graves' hyperthyroidism and ophthalmopathy. Uncontrolled infection, other autoimmune disease, pregnancy and lactation each barred patients from inclusion. Findings and limits, study-wide: Ophthalmopathy onset followed model prediction by a median around six months.

V was pared by 2 bases and J by 8 bases, with 9 bases between. Germline-derived CDR1 and CDR2 are MNHEY and SVGAGI. This CDR3 contains 12 residues. The sequence came from a man aged 18-30 years with Graves' hyperthyroidism. The chain combines TRBV6-5 with TRBJ1-1; D uncertain. The sample was blood. CDR3 DNA sequence: TGTGCCAGCAGTTACCCGTCTGGGGAAGCTTTCTTT. Translation gives CASSYPSGEAFF.